The entry that follows covers one TCR beta chain sequence. The antigen is undetermined. These data come from a study of cytomegalovirus exposure and HLA in healthy donors. Study observations and caveats: Analyses of presence/absence relied on an assumption of roughly uniform sequencing depth across donors. A later analysis linked a missense DCLRE1C variant to TCR beta V- and J-gene trimming. Among TCR sequences, most were rare, though some public TCRs appeared in many donors.

PCR involved 60 Vbeta and 13 Jbeta primers. Profiled with immunoSEQ multiplex PCR; TCRdb holds only in-frame clones, not every one. The profile shows 150,000 to 200,000 clones, about four fifths of them singletons. V gave up 0 bases and J gave up 5 bases, with 20 bases separating them. This CDR3 spans 17 amino acids. Germline assignment: CDR1 SGHRS and CDR2 YFSETQ. The sequence came from a boy between 2 and 10 years old in good health and CMV-seronegative. The sequencing sample was made of PBMCs. The chain recombines TRBV5-1 with TRBJ2-5; possible D gene TRBD2, 7 bases. The CDR3 here is CASSLAGGDRRGETQYF. CDR3 nucleotides: TGCGCCAGCAGCTTGGCCGGTGGTGACAGGCGGGGGGAGACCCAGTACTTC.